This entry describes one T cell receptor beta chain. Its antigen is still unknown. CDR1 and CDR2 (germline): SGHRS, YFSETQ. This CDR3 is 14 amino acids long. No DNA is given; TCRdb re-called the 5' RACE reads and lists each CDR3 protein once. Its table lists 200,000 to 250,000 distinct CDR3 sequences. These data originate in a study of monozygotic twins with inflammatory bowel disease. General observations from the study: No difference was seen in repertoire similarity between concordant and discordant twins, possibly from limited power.

This clonotype was obtained from a human donor with ulcerative colitis or Crohn's disease, or a healthy co-twin of an affected twin (not recorded which). Sequenced input: blood. The chain carries TRBV5-1 and TRBJ2-3; lacking DNA, the TRBD1 call made by TCRdb goes unchecked. This CDR3 reads CASSQGHSTDTQYF.